Listed below are T cell receptor beta chains from one sample, sequenced in a study of identical twins. TCRdb redid the calling of the 5' RACE reads with MiXCR, one entry per CDR3 protein. Here the sample spans about 530,000 distinct CDR3 sequences, about 16% being singletons. The same data also went into a second study, on yellow fever vaccine responses in identical twins.

Input material: CD4+ T cells sorted from blood. The receptors were sampled from a young woman in good health. CDR3s include the opening cysteine and the closing phenylalanine or tryptophan. The D gene is left open where the match is weak. Where a row states a size, it is once, few, many or the class of an expanded clone; other rows omit it.

d_call j_call v_call clone_size cdr3_aa cdr3_nt
. TRBJ2-3 TRBV10-3 few CAISEGDWVNTQYF TGTGCCATCAGTGAGGGGGACTGGGTCAATACGCAGTATTTT
. TRBJ2-2 TRBV6-5 . CASSYGPNTGELFF TGTGCCAGCAGCTACGGGCCAAACACCGGGGAGCTGTTTTTT
TRBD1 TRBJ2-7 TRBV29-1 many CSVAPMDRGREQYF TGCAGCGTCGCACCCATGGACAGGGGTCGCGAGCAGTACTTC
TRBD1 TRBJ2-3 TRBV12-3/TRBV12-4 . CASIGTGVGTQYF TGTGCCAGCATAGGGACAGGGGTGGGTACGCAGTATTTT
TRBD1 TRBJ1-5 TRBV7-8 few CASSSGTGGVIHQPQHF TGTGCCAGCAGCTCCGGGACAGGGGGCGTTATTCATCAGCCCCAGCATTTT
. TRBJ2-2 TRBV3-1 . CASSPRVATGELFF TGTGCCAGCAGCCCGAGGGTAGCGACCGGGGAGCTGTTTTTT
TRBD2 TRBJ2-7 TRBV11-3 . CASSWGTSVEQYF TGTGCCAGCAGCTGGGGGACTAGCGTAGAGCAGTACTTC
TRBD1 TRBJ2-1 TRBV7-9 . CASHTGQGIYNEQFF TGTGCCAGCCATACGGGACAGGGAATTTACAATGAGCAGTTCTTC
. TRBJ2-7 TRBV12-3/TRBV12-4 . CASSSRGALLYF TGTGCCAGCAGTTCCAGGGGGGCCCTTTTGTACTTC
. TRBJ2-1 TRBV20-1 . CSPKQVNEQFF TGCAGTCCTAAACAGGTGAATGAGCAGTTCTTC
. TRBJ1-4 TRBV3-1 few CASSQQATNEKLFF TGTGCCAGCAGCCAGCAGGCGACTAATGAAAAACTGTTTTTT
. TRBJ1-1 TRBV20-1 few CSARDPGKMNTEAFF TGCAGTGCTAGAGATCCAGGAAAGATGAACACTGAAGCTTTCTTT
. TRBJ2-1 TRBV12-3/TRBV12-4 . CASSPLSGGTQSSYNEQFF TGTGCCAGCAGTCCCTTGAGTGGCGGGACCCAAAGTAGCTACAATGAGCAGTTCTTC
TRBD2 TRBJ2-1 TRBV20-1 few CSAPGLAHNEQFF TGCAGTGCTCCGGGACTAGCCCACAATGAGCAGTTCTTC
TRBD2 TRBJ2-1 TRBV5-1 . CASSWDFAERGEQFF TGCGCCAGCAGCTGGGACTTCGCGGAGCGGGGGGAGCAGTTCTTC
. TRBJ2-7 TRBV14 . CASSQETVSAYEQYF TGTGCCAGCAGCCAAGAGACAGTGTCCGCCTACGAGCAGTACTTC
. TRBJ1-3 TRBV18 . CASSPYDRNSGNTIYF TGTGCCAGCTCACCCTACGACAGAAACTCTGGAAACACCATATATTTT
. TRBJ2-7 TRBV28 . CASRPPRRYEQYF TGTGCCAGCAGGCCACCTAGGCGCTACGAGCAGTACTTC
TRBD1 TRBJ1-1 TRBV3-1 few CASSQGGQGNTEAFF TGTGCCAGCAGCCAAGGTGGACAGGGGAACACTGAAGCTTTCTTT
. TRBJ1-4 TRBV5-1 . CASSSNRDPIGELFF TGCGCCAGCAGCTCGAACCGGGACCCTATTGGGGAACTGTTTTTT
TRBD1 TRBJ2-3 TRBV5-1 . CASSMVTGEHIHTQYF TGCGCCAGCAGCATGGTGACAGGGGAGCATATACATACGCAGTATTTT
. TRBJ2-1 TRBV10-3 once CAISLGAGQAPSYNEQFF TGTGCCATAAGCCTGGGAGCGGGCCAGGCCCCGTCCTACAATGAGCAGTTCTTC
. TRBJ1-2 TRBV7-8 . CASSGSGANYGYTF TGTGCCAGCAGCGGATCCGGGGCGAACTATGGCTACACCTTC
. TRBJ2-4 TRBV6-1 few CASSDQGSSAKNIQYF TGTGCCAGCAGTGATCAGGGGAGTAGTGCCAAAAACATTCAGTACTTC
. TRBJ1-6 TRBV2 few CASIAGGRSPLHF TGTGCCAGCATTGCTGGGGGCCGTTCACCCCTCCACTTT
TRBD2 TRBJ2-1 TRBV20-1 few CSIQRGAIGEQFF TGCAGTATCCAGCGGGGGGCTATAGGGGAGCAGTTCTTC
TRBD1 TRBJ2-7 TRBV2 many CASSEGQPYEQYF TGTGCCAGCAGTGAGGGACAGCCCTACGAGCAGTACTTC
. TRBJ2-3 TRBV4-1 few CASSPRDASTDTQYF TGCGCCAGCAGCCCCCGGGACGCCAGCACAGATACGCAGTATTTT
TRBD1 TRBJ1-2 TRBV10-3 few CAISESGQPTHGANYGYTF TGTGCCATCAGTGAGTCGGGACAGCCAACACACGGGGCTAACTATGGCTACACCTTC
TRBD2 TRBJ2-5 TRBV24-1 few CATNGLAVQETQYF TGTGCCACCAACGGACTAGCCGTCCAAGAGACCCAGTACTTC
. TRBJ2-7 TRBV5-1 many CASSLADGSYEQYF TGCGCCAGCAGCTTGGCGGACGGTTCCTACGAGCAGTACTTC
TRBD2 TRBJ2-3 TRBV20-1 few CSASRTSNTDTQYF TGCAGTGCCAGTCGGACTAGCAACACAGATACGCAGTATTTT
. TRBJ2-4 TRBV21-1 . CASSELRAPRLGNIQYF TGTGCCAGCAGCGAACTGAGAGCGCCCCGGTTGGGAAACATTCAGTACTTC
. TRBJ2-1 TRBV5-1 . CASSKGFNEQFF TGCGCCAGCAGCAAAGGGTTCAATGAGCAGTTCTTC
. TRBJ1-5 TRBV4-1 few CASSQGFGQPQHF TGCGCCAGCAGCCAAGGGTTCGGTCAGCCCCAGCATTTT
. TRBJ2-2 TRBV6-1 . CASRRQTNTGELFF TGTGCCAGCAGAAGACAGACGAACACCGGGGAGCTGTTTTTT
. TRBJ1-5 TRBV12-3/TRBV12-4 few CASSLGGSSNQPQHF TGTGCCAGCAGTTTGGGGGGAAGTAGCAATCAGCCCCAGCATTTT
TRBD2 TRBJ2-1 TRBV6-5 . CASSYRSGGTHEQFF TGTGCCAGCAGTTACCGTAGCGGGGGGACCCATGAGCAGTTCTTC
. TRBJ2-6 TRBV20-1 many CSARDRGAGANVLTF TGCAGTGCTAGAGATCGTGGGGCTGGGGCCAACGTCCTGACTTTC
TRBD1 TRBJ2-1 TRBV7-6 few CASSLRGQGYEQFF TGTGCCAGCAGCTTAAGGGGGCAAGGTTATGAGCAGTTCTTC